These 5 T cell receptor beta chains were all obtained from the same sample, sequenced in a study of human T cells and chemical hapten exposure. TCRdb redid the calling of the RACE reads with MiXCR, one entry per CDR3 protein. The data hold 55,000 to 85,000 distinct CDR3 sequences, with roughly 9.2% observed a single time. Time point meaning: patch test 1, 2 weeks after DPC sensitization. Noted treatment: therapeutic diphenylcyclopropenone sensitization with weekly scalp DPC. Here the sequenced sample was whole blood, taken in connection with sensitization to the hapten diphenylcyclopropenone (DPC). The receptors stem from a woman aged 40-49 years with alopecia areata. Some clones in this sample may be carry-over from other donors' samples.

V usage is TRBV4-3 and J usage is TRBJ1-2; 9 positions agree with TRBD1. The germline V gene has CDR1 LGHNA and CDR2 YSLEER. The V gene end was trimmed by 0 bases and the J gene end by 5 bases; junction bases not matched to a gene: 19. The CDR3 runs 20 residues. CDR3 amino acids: CASSQDQPGQGAPLGYGYTF. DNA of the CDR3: TGCGCCAGCAGCCAAGATCAACCGGGACAGGGAGCCCCACTTGGATATGGCTACACCTTC.

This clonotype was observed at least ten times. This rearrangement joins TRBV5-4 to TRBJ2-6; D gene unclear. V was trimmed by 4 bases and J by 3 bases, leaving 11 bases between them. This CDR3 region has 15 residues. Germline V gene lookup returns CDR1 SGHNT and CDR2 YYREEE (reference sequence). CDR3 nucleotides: TGTGCCAGCAGCCCCACGAACTATGGGGCCAACGTCCTGACTTTC. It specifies CASSPTNYGANVLTF. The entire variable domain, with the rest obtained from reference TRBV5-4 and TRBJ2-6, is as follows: ETGVTQSPTHLIKTRGQQVTLRCSSQSGHNTVSWYQQALGQGPQFIFQYYREEENGRGNFPPRFSGLQFPNYSSELNVNALELDDSALYLCASSPTNYGANVLTFGAGSRLTVL.

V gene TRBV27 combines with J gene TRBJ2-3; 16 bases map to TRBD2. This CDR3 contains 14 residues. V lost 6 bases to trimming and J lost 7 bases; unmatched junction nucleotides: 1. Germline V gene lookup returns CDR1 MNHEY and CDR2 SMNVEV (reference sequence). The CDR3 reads CASRGLAGGHTQYF. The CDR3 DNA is TGTGCCAGCAGGGGACTAGCGGGGGGGCATACGCAGTATTTT.

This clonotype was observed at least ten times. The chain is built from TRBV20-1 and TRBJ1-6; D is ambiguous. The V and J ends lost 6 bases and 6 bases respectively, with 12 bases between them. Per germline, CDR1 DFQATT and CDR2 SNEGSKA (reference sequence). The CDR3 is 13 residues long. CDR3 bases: TGCAGTGCCAGAACAAACATTAATTCACCCCTCCACTTT. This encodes CSARTNINSPLHF.

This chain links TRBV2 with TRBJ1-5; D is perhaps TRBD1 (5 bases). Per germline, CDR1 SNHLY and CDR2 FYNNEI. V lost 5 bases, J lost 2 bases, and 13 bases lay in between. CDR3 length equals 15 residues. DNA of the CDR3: TGTGCCAGCAGTCCAGGGCGCGGGGGCAATCAGCCCCAGCATTTT. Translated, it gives CASSPGRGGNQPQHF.